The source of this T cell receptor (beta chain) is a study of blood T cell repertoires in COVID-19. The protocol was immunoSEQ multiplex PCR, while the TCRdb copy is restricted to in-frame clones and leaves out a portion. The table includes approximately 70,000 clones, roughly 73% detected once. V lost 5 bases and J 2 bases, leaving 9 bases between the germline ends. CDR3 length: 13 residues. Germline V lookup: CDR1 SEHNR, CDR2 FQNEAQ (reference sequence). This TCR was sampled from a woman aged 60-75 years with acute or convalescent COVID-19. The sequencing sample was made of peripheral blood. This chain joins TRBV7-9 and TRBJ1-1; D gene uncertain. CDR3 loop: CASSPPGNTEAFF. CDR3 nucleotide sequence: TGTGCCAGCAGCCCCCCGGGTAACACTGAAGCTTTCTTT. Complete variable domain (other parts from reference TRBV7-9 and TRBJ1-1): DTGVSQNPRHKITKRGQNVTFRCDPISEHNRLYWYRQTLGQGPEFLTYFQNEAQLEKSRLLSDRFSAERPKGSFSTLEIQRTEQGDSAMYLCASSPPGNTEAFFGQGTRLTVV.